Detailed here is one TCR beta chain. The antigen is not known. This sample was included in a study of Ad26.COV2.S vaccination and SARS-CoV-2 variants. Overall study findings and caveats: The analyses of TCR breadth and depth may have understated the size of total T cell responses. While placebo recipients had lower spike-specific TCR breadth, vaccine recipients had more.

V gave up 2 bases and J gave up 0 bases; unmatched junction bases: 3. In germline, CDR1 is KGHDR, CDR2 SFDVKD. The CDR3 extends over 16 amino acids. Treatment defined: some 19 received Ad26.COV2.S at low or high dose, single or two shots; a few received placebo; per-sample allocation not given. The investigators took samples on day 63 after the first vaccine or placebo injection. Participants' vaccine, an Ad26 vector, delivered Wuhan-strain SARS-CoV-2 spike. Sequencing was performed with immunoSEQ multiplex PCR; in TCRdb, only in-frame clones are kept and a portion is missing. This sample has roughly 420,000 clones, with about 88% found just once.

Sequencing was performed on peripheral blood, taken in a trial of Ad26.COV2.S vaccine versus placebo. The chain employs TRBV24-1 and TRBJ2-1; 7 bases map to TRBD1. The receptor's source is a person between 18 and 59 years old who received the Ad26.COV2.S COVID-19 vaccine or a placebo. The CDR3 sequence: CATSDYRDSSYNEQFF. The CDR3 nucleotides are TGTGCCACCAGTGATTACCGGGACAGCTCCTACAATGAGCAGTTCTTC.